This T cell receptor beta chain was recovered during a study of human T cells and chemical hapten exposure. As for the study in general: Minor pooled library volume differences mainly drove per-sample TCR yield variation.

Regarding the study as a whole: Alopecia affected the donors, so their immune response may differ from healthy people's.

Time point of the sample: pre-sensitization, week 0. Treatment noted: therapeutic diphenylcyclopropenone sensitization with weekly scalp DPC. V trimming: 5 bases; J trimming: 5 bases; junction bases outside the gene matches: 6. The length of the CDR3 is 14 residues. Germline V gene lookup returns CDR1 SGHNT and CDR2 YYREEE (reference sequence). About this clonotype itself: Its specificity is unknown.

TCRdb recomputed calls from the RACE reads with MiXCR, one row per CDR3 protein. The sample contains 62,000 or so distinct CDR3 sequences, approximately 11% of which appear only once. V and J are TRBV5-4 and TRBJ2-5; 10 nucleotides align to TRBD1. The receptor was isolated from a woman in her forties or fifties with alopecia areata. Some clones in this sample may be carry-over from other donors' samples. The sample consisted of whole blood, taken in connection with sensitization to the hapten diphenylcyclopropenone (DPC). The CDR3 DNA is TGTGCCAGCAGTAGGGACAGGGGAGTGGAGACCCAGTACTTC. Amino acid sequence: CASSRDRGVETQYF.